The following is a TCR beta chain sequence with its context. This clonotype was recorded many times. Its target antigen remains unknown. No clone much larger than this one lies a single base away; base qualities are absent. TCR cDNA was synthesized by 5'RACE template switching, through which a universal primer site and unique molecular identifiers were introduced. Priming of cDNA synthesis was performed from both the TCR alpha and TCR beta constant segments. Library amplification used two PCR steps, and the second PCR step added sample barcodes and sequencing adapters. Sequencing of libraries was done on Illumina HiSeq 2500 (2x100 bp) or NovaSeq (2x150 bp). From the authors' description of their analysis: Reads were demultiplexed and collapsed into UMI consensus sequences with MIGEC, and V(D)J alignment was performed with MiXCR. Using edgeR on replicate PBMC samples, clonotypes were called vaccine-responding if FDR was below 0.01 and the log2 fold change was above 5 up to day 15. Each bulk clonotype was labeled CD4 or CD8 based on which sequenced repertoire, CD4 or CD8, contained the clonotype at higher abundance. The public reads were reprocessed in TCRdb via fastp at Q25 and MiXCR, keeping in-frame beta chains. One record per CDR3 amino acid sequence lists the most common genes and DNA. The V and J calls and clone size come from TCRdb's table, not from the authors' own analysis. The sample records more than 300,000 distinct CDR3 sequences, around 6.8% of which are singletons. Over 15% of the sample is held by the ten biggest clonotypes.

From the cysteine up to the phenylalanine, the CDR3 has a length of 16 residues. The kept DNA is CDR3 alone, 48 bases in frame from the first base. V is shortened by 1 base, J by 6 bases, and the region joining them spans 16 bases. From a lookup of the germline V gene, CDR1 and CDR2 are KGHSH and LQKENI. This record comes from a study of T cells after yellow fever vaccination (dated by TCRdb to between 2017 and 2020). About the investigation overall: The SMART-Seq v4 Ultra Low Input RNA kit was used to prepare libraries from fractions with low cell numbers. To follow T-cell clones before and after primary and booster YFV17D yellow fever vaccination, bulk TCR alpha and beta repertoires were sequenced over time. Bulk PBMC replicates and cell subsets were isolated from blood drawn at multiple timepoints before and after both primary and secondary immunization. Two healthy male donors, one aged 18 to 30 and one aged 30 to 40 years, made up the cohort.

In the paper's terms, the treatment or condition label means: live attenuated yellow fever vaccine strain. At every blood-draw timepoint, two biological replicates of bulk PBMCs were collected. A standard Ficoll-Paque protocol was used to isolate PBMCs from peripheral blood. TriZol was used to extract RNA from bulk PBMCs, from CD4 and CD8 fractions, and from dextramer-positive and dextramer-negative fractions. Here is what the overall study found, with its caveats: The secondary T-cell response was weaker than the primary response but faster, peaking on day 5 instead of day 15. Computational filtering was required because FACS-sorted repertoires could contain abundant contaminating clonotypes from the bulk population. The study included only two donors, which limits how far the findings can be generalized. A small fraction of clonotypes appeared in both the CD4 and CD8 compartments, likely as a result of convergent recombination. After the booster, most clones that had expanded after primary vaccination were detected again (over 95% of CD4 and over 75% of CD8), suggesting broad maintenance of memory.

The chain is encoded by TRBV18 joined to TRBJ2-1; the D segment may tentatively be TRBD1 or TRBD2, each giving 6 matched bases. The sequence came from a man between 18 and 35 years old who received the YFV17D yellow fever vaccine. Sequencing used PBMCs, obtained roughly 45 days after the first yellow fever vaccination. The sequenced DNA: TGTGCCAGCTCACCACGTTCCGAGGGGGGTGGCAATGAGCAGTTCTTC. It codes for CASSPRSEGGGNEQFF.